The 11 T cell receptor beta chains given below trace back to one sample, sequenced in a study of T cells after yellow fever vaccination (dated by TCRdb to between 2018 and 2021). The treatment or condition tag for this specimen amounts to: live attenuated yellow fever vaccine strain. Library creation used 5' RACE. Reads for this sample came from an Illumina HiSeq 2500. TCRdb reprocessed the public reads (quality trimming at Q25 with fastp, clone calling with MiXCR) and kept in-frame beta chains. CDR3 protein sequences are deduplicated, and each keeps its most common genes and DNA. Counted in this sample were about 360,000 distinct CDR3 sequences; 6.2% of them appeared once. Jointly, the top ten make up 15% of the sample. The sequenced sample was PBMCs, obtained 5 days after the yellow fever booster vaccination. The receptors stem from a man aged 25-45 years who received the YFV17D yellow fever vaccine.

This clonotype came up many times. The chain is built from TRBV7-2 and TRBJ2-1; the D gene is possibly TRBD1 (5 bases). CDR3 length: 17 residues. V lost 4 bases and J lost 2, with 18 bases in between. Germline V gene data show CDR1 as SGHTA and CDR2 as FQGNSA. The CDR3 region has the DNA TGTGCCAGCAGCTCCCAATCCAACAGGAGCCCCTACAATGAGCAGTTCTTC. This sequence encodes CASSSQSNRSPYNEQFF.

Only a few counts were recorded for this clonotype. The rearrangement uses TRBV29-1 and TRBJ2-7; D not certain. Germline values: CDR1 SQVTM, CDR2 ANQGSEA. This CDR3 has 10 amino acids. Trimming took off 6 bases at V and 6 bases at J, with 9 bases between the two ends. CDR3 DNA: TGCAGCGTACAAGTAACCGAGCAGTACTTC. Amino acids: CSVQVTEQYF.

V is TRBV7-8 and J is TRBJ2-3, with no clear D. The CDR3 is made up of 15 amino acids. CDR1 SGHVS and CDR2 FQNEAQ come from the germline V gene. Trimming shortened V by 2 bases and J by 2 bases, and 11 bases separated the two germline ends. Here the CDR3 reads CASSLRWVYTDTQYF. DNA of the CDR3: TGTGCCAGCAGCTTAAGATGGGTCTACACAGATACGCAGTATTTT.

A single count supports this clonotype. The chain joins TRBV3-2 to TRBJ2-6; TRBD2 was called by the table and not checked on the DNA. TRBV3-2 is shown as a pseudogene. This CDR3 region has 18 residues. The CDR3 loop reads CASWEGGVWLSGANVLTF. Here the CDR3 DNA reads TGTGCCAGCTGGGAGGGGGGGGTCTGGTTATCTGGGGCCAACGTCCTGACTTTC.

This clonotype came up many times. The CDR3 DNA is TGCAGCGTTGAACAGGGTACGGCCGAGCAGTACTTC. Its protein is CSVEQGTAEQYF. The gene calls are TRBV29-1 and TRBJ2-7; TRBD1 is a possible D gene (5 bases). Germline assignment: CDR1 SQVTM and CDR2 ANQGSEA. V was cut by 2 bases and J by 6 bases, with 11 bases left in between. This CDR3 region has 12 residues.

The chain links TRBV20-1 to TRBJ2-5; 7 nucleotides align to TRBD2. Germline trimming cut 6 bases from V and 3 bases from J; bases unmatched to any gene: 19. The CDR3 is 17 residues long. The germline gives CDR1 DFQATT, CDR2 SNEGSKA (reference sequence). CDR3 bases: TGCAGTGCCAACCCCTTGGGGGAGGGCCCTCGAGAAGAGACCCAGTACTTC. It codes for CSANPLGEGPREETQYF.

CDR3 nucleotide sequence: TGTGCCAGTAACAGGGGAACTGAGGACGAGCAGTACTTC. Translated: CASNRGTEDEQYF. The chain recombines TRBV12-3 or TRBV12-4 with TRBJ2-7, with TRBD1 matching over 7 bases. CDR3 length: 13 residues. Trimming cost V 9 bases and J 5 bases; bases outside gene matches: 10.

This clonotype has only a few counts. The gene calls are TRBV7-2 and TRBJ2-7; 7 nucleotides line up with TRBD1. The CDR3 covers 15 residues. The germline V gene encodes CDR1 SGHTA and CDR2 FQGNSA. Trimming at V came to 5 bases and at J to 5 bases, leaving 12 bases not matched to a gene. DNA of the CDR3: TGTGCCAGCAGCCTCGCCCCCGGGACAGCTAACGAGCAGTACTTC. This sequence encodes CASSLAPGTANEQYF.

The chain couples TRBV5-1 to TRBJ2-3; no reliable D call. This CDR3 has 16 residues. The germline V gene has CDR1 SGHRS and CDR2 YFSETQ. V lost 0 bases, J lost 0 bases, and 11 bases lay in between. This chain's CDR3 is CASSLVLRQSTDTQYF. The CDR3 DNA reads TGCGCCAGCAGCTTGGTGCTGCGGCAAAGCACAGATACGCAGTATTTT.

This clonotype was seen at least ten times. The chain recombines TRBV9 with TRBJ2-3; 8 bases line up with TRBD1. Germline lookup yields CDR1 SGDLS and CDR2 YYNGEE. The CDR3 totals 16 residues. V lost 3 bases and J lost 0; bases outside the gene matches: 6. The CDR3 spells CASSAQQGVSTDTQYF. The CDR3 DNA reads as TGTGCCAGCAGCGCCCAACAGGGGGTGAGCACAGATACGCAGTATTTT.

This clonotype was found once. A read error is possible here, since a much larger clone lies one base away. This rearrangement joins TRBV5-1 to TRBJ2-2; 7 bases are shared with TRBD1. The V gene end was trimmed by 9 bases and the J gene end by 4 bases; junction bases not matched to a gene: 12. Germline CDR1 and CDR2: SGHRS and YFSETQ. The CDR3 is 15 amino acids. The CDR3 bases are TGCGCCAACACACAGGGGCGGGTTGCCACCGGGGAGCTGTTTTTT. Its translation: CANTQGRVATGELFF.